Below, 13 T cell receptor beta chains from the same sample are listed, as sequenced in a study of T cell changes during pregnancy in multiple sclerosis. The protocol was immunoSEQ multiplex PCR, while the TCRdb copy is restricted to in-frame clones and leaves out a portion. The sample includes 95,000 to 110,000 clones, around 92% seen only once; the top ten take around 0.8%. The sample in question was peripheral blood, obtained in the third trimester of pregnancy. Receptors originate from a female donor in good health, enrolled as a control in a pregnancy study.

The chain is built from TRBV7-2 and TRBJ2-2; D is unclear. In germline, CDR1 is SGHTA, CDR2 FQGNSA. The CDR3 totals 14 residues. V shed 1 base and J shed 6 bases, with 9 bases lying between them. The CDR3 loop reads CASSLVPSSGELFF. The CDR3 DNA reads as TGTGCCAGCAGCTTAGTCCCTAGTTCCGGGGAGCTGTTTTTT.

CDR3 in amino acids: CASSLTQGITNEKLFF. DNA of the CDR3: TGTGCCAGCTCACTTACGCAGGGAATCACTAATGAAAAACTGTTTTTT. The V gene is TRBV18, the J gene TRBJ1-4, with a tentative D call TRBD1 (5 bases). The CDR3 sequence is 16 residues long. Germline-derived CDR1 and CDR2 are KGHSH and LQKENI. V lost 4 bases, J lost 2 bases, and 14 bases lay in between.

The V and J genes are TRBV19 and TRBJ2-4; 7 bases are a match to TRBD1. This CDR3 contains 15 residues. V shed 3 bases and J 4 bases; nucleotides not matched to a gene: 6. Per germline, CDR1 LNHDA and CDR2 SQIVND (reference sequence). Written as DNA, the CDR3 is TGTGCCAGTAGTATGGACAGGACCGAGAAAAACATTCAGTACTTC. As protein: CASSMDRTEKNIQYF. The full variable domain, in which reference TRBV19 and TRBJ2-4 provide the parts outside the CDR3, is DGGITQSPKYLFRKEGQNVTLSCEQNLNHDAMYWYRQDPGQGLRLIYYSQIVNDFQKGDIAEGYSVSREKKESFPLTVTSAQKNPTAFYLCASSMDRTEKNIQYFGAGTRLSVL.

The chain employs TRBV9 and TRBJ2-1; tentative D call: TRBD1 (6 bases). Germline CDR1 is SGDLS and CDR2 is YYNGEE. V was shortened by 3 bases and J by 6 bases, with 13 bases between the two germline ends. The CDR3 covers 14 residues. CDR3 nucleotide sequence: TGTGCCAGCAGCGCCGACACAGGGAGCAATGAGCAGTTCTTC. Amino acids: CASSADTGSNEQFF. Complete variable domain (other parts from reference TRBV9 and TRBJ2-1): DSGVTQTPKHLITATGQRVTLRCSPRSGDLSVYWYQQSLDQGLQFLIQYYNGEERAKGNILERFSAQQFPDLHSELNLSSLELGDSALYFCASSADTGSNEQFFGPGTRLTVL.

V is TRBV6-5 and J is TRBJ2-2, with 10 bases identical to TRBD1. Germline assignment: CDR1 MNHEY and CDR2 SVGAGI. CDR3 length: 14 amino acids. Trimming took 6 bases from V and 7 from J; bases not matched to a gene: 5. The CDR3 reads CASRDRGLDGELFF. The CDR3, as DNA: TGTGCCAGCAGAGACAGGGGGCTCGACGGGGAGCTGTTTTTT.

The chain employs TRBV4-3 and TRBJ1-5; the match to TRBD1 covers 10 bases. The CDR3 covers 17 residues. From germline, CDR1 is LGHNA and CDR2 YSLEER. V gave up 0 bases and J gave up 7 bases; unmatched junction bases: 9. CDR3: CASSQEGPTGGRQPQHF. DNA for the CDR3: TGCGCCAGCAGCCAAGAAGGCCCGACAGGGGGCAGGCAGCCCCAGCATTTT.

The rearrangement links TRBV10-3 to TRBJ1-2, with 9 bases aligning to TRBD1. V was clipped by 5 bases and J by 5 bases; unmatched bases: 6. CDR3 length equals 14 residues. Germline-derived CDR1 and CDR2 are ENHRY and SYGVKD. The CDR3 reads CAISSMTGGYGYTF. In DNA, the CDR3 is TGTGCCATCAGTTCTATGACAGGGGGATATGGCTACACCTTC.

This CDR3 reads CSVRGQGGRTRSGANVLTF. CDR3 DNA sequence: TGCAGCGTTCGGGGTCAGGGGGGCCGAACCCGCTCTGGGGCCAACGTCCTGACTTTC. The V and J genes are TRBV29-1 and TRBJ2-6; D is perhaps TRBD1 (7 bases). CDR1 is SQVTM and CDR2 is ANQGSEA in the germline V gene. The CDR3 totals 19 residues. V was pared by 5 bases and J by 0 bases, with 23 bases between.

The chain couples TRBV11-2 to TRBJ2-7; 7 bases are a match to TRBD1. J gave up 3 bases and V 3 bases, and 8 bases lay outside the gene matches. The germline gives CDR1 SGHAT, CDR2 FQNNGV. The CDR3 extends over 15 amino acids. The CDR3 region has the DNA TGTGCCAGCAGCTTTTCCCGGGACAGCAACTACGAGCAGTACTTC. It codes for CASSFSRDSNYEQYF.

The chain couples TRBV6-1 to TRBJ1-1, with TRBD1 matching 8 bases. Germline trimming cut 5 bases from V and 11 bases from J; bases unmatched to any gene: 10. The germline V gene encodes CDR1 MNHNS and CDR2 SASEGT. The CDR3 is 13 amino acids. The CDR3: CASSSGQGSYAFF. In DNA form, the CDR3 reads TGTGCCAGCAGTTCCGGACAGGGTTCGTATGCTTTCTTT.

The CDR3 DNA reads TGTGCCAGTAGAGAACCCTGGGGGCAGTCCAATGAGCAGTTCTTC. Protein sequence: CASREPWGQSNEQFF. V usage is TRBV19 and J usage is TRBJ2-1; a weak D match, TRBD1 (6 bases). Germline lookup yields CDR1 LNHDA and CDR2 SQIVND (reference sequence). This CDR3 is built from 15 residues. Trimming took 6 bases from V and 6 from J, leaving 18 bases between them.

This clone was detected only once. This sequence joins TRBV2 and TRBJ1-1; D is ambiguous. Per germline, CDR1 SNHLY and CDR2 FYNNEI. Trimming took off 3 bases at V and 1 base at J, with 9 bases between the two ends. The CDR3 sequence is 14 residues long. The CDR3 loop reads CASSEWARNTEAFF. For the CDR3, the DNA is TGTGCCAGCAGTGAGTGGGCCAGGAACACTGAAGCTTTCTTT.

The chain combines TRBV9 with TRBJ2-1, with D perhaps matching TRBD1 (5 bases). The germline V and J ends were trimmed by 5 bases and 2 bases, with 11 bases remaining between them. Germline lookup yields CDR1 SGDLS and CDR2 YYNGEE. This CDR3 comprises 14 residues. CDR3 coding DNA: TGTGCCAGCAGTGGCAGGGTTGCCTACAATGAGCAGTTCTTC. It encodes CASSGRVAYNEQFF. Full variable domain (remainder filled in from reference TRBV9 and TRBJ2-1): DSGVTQTPKHLITATGQRVTLRCSPRSGDLSVYWYQQSLDQGLQFLIQYYNGEERAKGNILERFSAQQFPDLHSELNLSSLELGDSALYFCASSGRVAYNEQFFGPGTRLTVL.